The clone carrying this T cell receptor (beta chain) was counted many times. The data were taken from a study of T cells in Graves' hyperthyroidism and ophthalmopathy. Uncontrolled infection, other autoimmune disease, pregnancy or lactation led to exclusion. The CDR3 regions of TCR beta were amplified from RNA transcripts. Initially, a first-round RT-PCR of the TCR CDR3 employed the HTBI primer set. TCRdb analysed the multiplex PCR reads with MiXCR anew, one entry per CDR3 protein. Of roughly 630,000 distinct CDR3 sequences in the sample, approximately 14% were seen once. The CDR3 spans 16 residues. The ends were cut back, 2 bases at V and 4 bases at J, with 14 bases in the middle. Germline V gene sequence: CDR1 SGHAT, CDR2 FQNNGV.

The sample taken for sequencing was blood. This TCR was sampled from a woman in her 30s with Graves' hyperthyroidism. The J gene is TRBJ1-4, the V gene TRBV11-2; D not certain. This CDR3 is CASSLNPSGGNEKLFF. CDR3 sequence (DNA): TGTGCCAGCAGCTTAAACCCCAGCGGCGGTAATGAAAAACTGTTTTTT.